Presented here are 15 T cell receptor beta chains from one specimen sequenced in a study of control samples from healthy donors and cancer patients. The method was immunoSEQ multiplex PCR; TCRdb's version includes in-frame clones alone and lacks a portion of them. The sample shows more than 80,000 clones, just over 90% of them seen only once. What was sequenced was blood. Receptor source: a young man in good health.

The chain joins TRBV4-2 to TRBJ1-5, with D tentatively TRBD1 (6 bases). CDR3 size: 13 residues. The V end lost 8 bases, the J end lost 3 bases, and 11 bases lay between the germline ends. Germline loops: CDR1 LGHNA, CDR2 YNFKEQ. CDR3 protein: CASGGLTNQPQHF. The CDR3 DNA reads TGTGCCAGCGGGGGGCTCACCAATCAGCCCCAGCATTTT.

The genes are TRBV7-2 and TRBJ1-5; D unclear. The CDR3 has 15 amino acids. The V end lost 5 bases, the J end lost 0 bases, and 11 bases lay between the germline ends. Germline V gene data show CDR1 as SGHTA and CDR2 as FQGNSA. The CDR3: CASSPARDSNQPQHF. The CDR3 DNA is TGTGCCAGCAGCCCAGCCCGGGATAGCAATCAGCCCCAGCATTTT.

V gene TRBV7-9 combines with J gene TRBJ1-2; D is perhaps TRBD1 (6 bases). The V end lost 1 base, the J end lost 4 bases, and 16 bases lay between the germline ends. CDR1 is SEHNR, CDR2 FQNEAQ, per germline (reference sequence). The CDR3 totals 16 residues. CDR3 coding DNA: TGTGCCAGCAGCTTAGGCCGCAGACAGGAAATCTATGGCTACACCTTC. This translates into CASSLGRRQEIYGYTF. Complete variable domain (other parts from reference TRBV7-9 and TRBJ1-2): DTGVSQNPRHKITKRGQNVTFRCDPISEHNRLYWYRQTLGQGPEFLTYFQNEAQLEKSRLLSDRFSAERPKGSFSTLEIQRTEQGDSAMYLCASSLGRRQEIYGYTFGSGTRLTVV.

This chain links TRBV27 with TRBJ2-2, with D possibly TRBD1 on 6 matching bases. The V end lost 3 bases, the J end lost 2 bases, and 19 bases lay between the germline ends. Germline loops: CDR1 MNHEY, CDR2 SMNVEV (reference sequence). The CDR3 totals 18 residues. This CDR3 reads CASSLRAPWTANTGELFF. The CDR3 region has the DNA TGTGCCAGCAGTTTGCGCGCCCCTTGGACAGCCAACACCGGGGAGCTGTTTTTT.

DNA for the CDR3: TGTGCCAGCAGCCGGGACAGGGGGACAGATACGCAGTATTTT. This gives the protein CASSRDRGTDTQYF. The chain uses TRBV7-3 and TRBJ2-3; 11 bases are a match to TRBD1. CDR3 length: 14 amino acids. The V and J ends lost 5 bases and 3 bases, in that order; junction bases with no gene match: 1. CDR1 and CDR2 (germline): SGHTA, FQGTGA.

The rearrangement uses TRBV12-3 or TRBV12-4 and TRBJ2-1; D uncertain. This CDR3 is 13 amino acids long. The ends were cut back, 3 bases at V and 12 bases at J, with 15 bases in the middle. The CDR3 coding sequence is TGTGCCAGCAGTTTGGTCGTTTCCGGAGCGCAGTTCTTC. Translating it yields CASSLVVSGAQFF.

The J gene is TRBJ2-4, the V gene TRBV10-3, with D unclear. Trimming shortened V by 2 bases and J by 0 bases, and 11 bases separated the two germline ends. This CDR3 comprises 16 residues. Germline CDR1 reads ENHRY; CDR2 reads SYGVKD. The CDR3 nucleotides read TGTGCCATCAGTGAGCATCACAGAGTAGCCAAAAACATTCAGTACTTC. Its translation: CAISEHHRVAKNIQYF.

This chain joins TRBV30 and TRBJ1-6; D is uncertain. The CDR3 contains 14 residues. The V end was cut by 7 bases, the J end by 7 bases, with 17 bases between. The V gene's germline CDR1 is GTSNPN and CDR2 SVGIG (reference sequence). The CDR3, as DNA: TGTGCCTCGGCGTTGGCCCTCTTGAATTCACCCCTCCACTTT. Translated: CASALALLNSPLHF.

The chain carries TRBV6-5 and TRBJ2-7, with D possibly called TRBD1 or TRBD2 (6 bases each). V lost 8 bases, J lost 2 bases, and 19 bases lay in between. In germline, CDR1 is MNHEY, CDR2 SVGAGI. The CDR3 covers 15 residues. CDR3 coding DNA: TGTGCCAGCTCTGAGGGGGGCGCACGCGCCTACGAGCAGTACTTC. Residues: CASSEGGARAYEQYF.

In its sample, this clone was seen once. V usage is TRBV3-1 (or the pseudogene TRBV3-2) and J usage is TRBJ2-1; 8 nucleotides align to TRBD1. CDR3 length equals 17 residues. V was pared by 0 bases and J by 5 bases, with 9 bases of the junction left unmatched. Per germline, CDR1 LGHDT and CDR2 YNNKEL (reference sequence). CDR3 loop: CASSQERGRGLNNEQFF. In DNA, the CDR3 is TGTGCCAGCAGCCAAGAGAGAGGCAGGGGGCTAAACAATGAGCAGTTCTTC.

The chain combines TRBV2 with TRBJ1-1; D is undetermined. Germline CDR1 is SNHLY and CDR2 is FYNNEI. The CDR3 runs to 13 residues. The V and J ends lost 7 bases and 1 base respectively, with 10 bases between them. The CDR3 nucleotides are TGTGCCAGCACCCCTCCTAAGAACACTGAAGCTTTCTTT. This sequence encodes CASTPPKNTEAFF.

V is TRBV6-2 or TRBV6-3 and J is TRBJ1-1; the match to TRBD1 covers 10 bases. Looked up from germline, CDR1 is MNHEY and CDR2 is SVGEGT. The V and J ends lost 5 bases and 5 bases, in that order; junction bases with no gene match: 8. The CDR3 has 15 residues. The chain's CDR3 is CASSHRDRGRTEAFF. DNA of the CDR3: TGTGCCAGCAGTCACCGGGACAGGGGACGGACTGAAGCTTTCTTT.

V and J are TRBV5-6 and TRBJ2-1; D might be TRBD1 or TRBD2, each matching 5 bases. In germline, CDR1 is SGHDT, CDR2 YYEEEE. The V gene lost 3 bases and the J gene lost 9 bases, with 16 bases spanning the gap. The CDR3 is 14 amino acids. CDR3 coding DNA: TGTGCCAGCAGCTCCGGGACCCTCAGCAGTGAGCAGTTCTTC. Translating it yields CASSSGTLSSEQFF.

The chain combines TRBV3-1 (or the pseudogene TRBV3-2) with TRBJ1-3; 9 bases fit TRBD1. CDR1 LGHDT and CDR2 YNNKEL come from the germline V gene (reference sequence). CDR3 length: 14 amino acids. The V segment lost 4 bases and the J segment 4 bases; nucleotides outside the gene matches: 2. CDR3 bases: TGTGCCAGCAGCCGGGGACAGGGCGGAAACACCATATATTTT. Translated, it gives CASSRGQGGNTIYF.

The chain combines TRBV27 with TRBJ2-7, with TRBD2 matching over 9 bases. Losses at the gene ends were 7 bases for V and 0 bases for J; bases not matched to a gene: 10. The germline V gene has CDR1 MNHEY and CDR2 SMNVEV (reference sequence). This CDR3 comprises 16 residues. As DNA, the CDR3 is TGTGCCAGCATGCGGCCGGCGGGGGGGAGCTCCTACGAGCAGTACTTC. The encoded protein is CASMRPAGGSSYEQYF.